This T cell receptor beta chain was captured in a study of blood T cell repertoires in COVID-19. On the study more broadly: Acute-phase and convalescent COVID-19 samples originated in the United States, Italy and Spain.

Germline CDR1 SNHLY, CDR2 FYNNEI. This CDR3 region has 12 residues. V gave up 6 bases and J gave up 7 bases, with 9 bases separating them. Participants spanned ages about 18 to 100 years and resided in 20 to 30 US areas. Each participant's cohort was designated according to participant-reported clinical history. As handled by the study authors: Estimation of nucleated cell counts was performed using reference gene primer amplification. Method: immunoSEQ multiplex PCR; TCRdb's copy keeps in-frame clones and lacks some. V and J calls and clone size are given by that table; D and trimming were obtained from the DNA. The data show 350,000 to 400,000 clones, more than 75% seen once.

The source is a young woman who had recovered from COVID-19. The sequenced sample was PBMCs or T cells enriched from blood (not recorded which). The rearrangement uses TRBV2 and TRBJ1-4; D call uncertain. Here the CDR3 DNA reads TGTGCCAGCAGCCAAGAGGGTGAAAAACTGTTTTTT. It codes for CASSQEGEKLFF.